The clone carrying this TCR beta chain was counted between two and nine times. Its antigen is unidentified. Germline V gene lookup returns CDR1 SGHAT and CDR2 FQDESV (reference sequence). The CDR3 sequence is 18 residues long. Unmatched junction bases numbered 13, after V lost 5 bases and J lost 1 base. The source of the sample is a study of T cells after yellow fever vaccination. At the level of the study: Preparing low-cell-number fractions relied on SMART-Seq v4 Ultra Low Input. Broader study findings: It was a small share of clonotypes that appeared in both CD4 and CD8 compartments. From the bulk population, abundant clonotypes could contaminate and appear within FACS-sorted repertoires. Post-booster reappearance was seen for most primary-vaccination clones (roughly 97% CD4, 75% to 90% CD8).

TCRdb reanalysed the 5' RACE reads using MiXCR and keeps one entry per CDR3 protein. Seen here are 350,000 or so distinct CDR3 sequences, 7% to 10% observed once, and the top ten hold roughly a sixth. The input for sequencing was PBMCs, taken 35 to 50 days after the first yellow fever vaccination. This TCR was recovered from a man aged 18 to 30 who received the YFV17D yellow fever vaccine. This chain links TRBV11-1 with TRBJ2-3; TRBD1 matches 9 bases. This CDR3 reads CASSPRDRDFSGTDTQYF. The DNA for the CDR3 is TGTGCCAGCAGCCCACGGGACAGGGATTTTTCCGGCACAGATACGCAGTATTTT.